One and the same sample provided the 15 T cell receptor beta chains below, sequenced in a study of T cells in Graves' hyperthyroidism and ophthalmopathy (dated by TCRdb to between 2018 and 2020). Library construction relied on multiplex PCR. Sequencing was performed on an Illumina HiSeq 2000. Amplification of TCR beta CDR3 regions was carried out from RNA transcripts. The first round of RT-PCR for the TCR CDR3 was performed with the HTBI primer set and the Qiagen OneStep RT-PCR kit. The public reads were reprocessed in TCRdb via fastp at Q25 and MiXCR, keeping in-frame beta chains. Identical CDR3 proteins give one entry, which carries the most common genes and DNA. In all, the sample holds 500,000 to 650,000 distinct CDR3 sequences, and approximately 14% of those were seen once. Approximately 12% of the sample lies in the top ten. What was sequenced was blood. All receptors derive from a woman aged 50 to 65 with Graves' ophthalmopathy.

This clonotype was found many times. The CDR3: CASSQERGFVGYTF. The CDR3 coding sequence is TGTGCCAGCAGCCAAGAGCGGGGGTTTGTTGGCTACACCTTC. The chain recombines TRBV4-2 with TRBJ1-2; a weak D match, TRBD1 (5 bases). Between the trimmed V and J ends, which lost 0 bases and 7 bases, there was a span of 12 bases. This CDR3 spans 14 amino acids. From germline, CDR1 is LGHNA and CDR2 YNFKEQ.

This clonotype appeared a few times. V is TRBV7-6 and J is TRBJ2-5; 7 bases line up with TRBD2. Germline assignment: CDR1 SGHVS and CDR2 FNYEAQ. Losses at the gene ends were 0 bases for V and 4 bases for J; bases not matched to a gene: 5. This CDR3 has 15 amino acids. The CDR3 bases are TGTGCCAGCAGCTTAGCTACCCAGCGGGGAGAGACCCAGTACTTC. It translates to CASSLATQRGETQYF.

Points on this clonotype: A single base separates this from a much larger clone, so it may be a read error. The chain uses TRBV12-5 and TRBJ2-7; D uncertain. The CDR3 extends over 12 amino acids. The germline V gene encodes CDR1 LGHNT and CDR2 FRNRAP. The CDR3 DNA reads TGTGCTAGTGGGGAAAGCTCCTACGGGCAGTACTTC. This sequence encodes CASGESSYGQYF.

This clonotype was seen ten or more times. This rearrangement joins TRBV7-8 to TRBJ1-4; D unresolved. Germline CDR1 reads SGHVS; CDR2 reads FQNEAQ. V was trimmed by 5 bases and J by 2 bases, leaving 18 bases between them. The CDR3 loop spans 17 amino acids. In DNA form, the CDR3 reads TGTGCCAGCAGCCCCCAGCTGCCCTGGAGGACTAATGAAAAACTGTTTTTT. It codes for CASSPQLPWRTNEKLFF.

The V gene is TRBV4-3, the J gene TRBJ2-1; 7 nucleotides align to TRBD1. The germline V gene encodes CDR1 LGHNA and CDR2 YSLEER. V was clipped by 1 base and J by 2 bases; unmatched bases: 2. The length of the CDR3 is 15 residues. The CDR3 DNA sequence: TGCGCCAGCAGCCAAGGGACAGGAGCCTACAATGAGCAGTTCTTC. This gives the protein CASSQGTGAYNEQFF.

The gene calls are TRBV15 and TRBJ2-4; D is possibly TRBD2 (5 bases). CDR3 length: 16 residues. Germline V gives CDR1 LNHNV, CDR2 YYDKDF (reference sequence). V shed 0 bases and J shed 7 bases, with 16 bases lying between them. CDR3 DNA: TGTGCCACCAGCAGAGATCTTAACGCGGGTGGCAACATTCAGTACTTC. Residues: CATSRDLNAGGNIQYF.

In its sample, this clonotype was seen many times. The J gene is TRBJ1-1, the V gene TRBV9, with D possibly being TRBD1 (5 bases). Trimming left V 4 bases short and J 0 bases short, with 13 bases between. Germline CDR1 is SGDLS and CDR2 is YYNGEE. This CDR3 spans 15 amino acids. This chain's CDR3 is CASSPRSTVNTEAFF. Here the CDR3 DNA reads TGTGCCAGCAGCCCTAGATCGACAGTGAACACTGAAGCTTTCTTT.

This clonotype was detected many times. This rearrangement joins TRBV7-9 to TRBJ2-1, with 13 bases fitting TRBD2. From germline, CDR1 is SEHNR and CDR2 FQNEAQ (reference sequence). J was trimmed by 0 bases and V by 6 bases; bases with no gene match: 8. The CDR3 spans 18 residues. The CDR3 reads CASRPGTSGISSYNEQFF. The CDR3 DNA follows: TGTGCCAGCAGACCCGGGACTAGCGGGATAAGCTCCTACAATGAGCAGTTCTTC.

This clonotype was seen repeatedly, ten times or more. CDR3: CASSYAPGEQYF. In nucleotides, the CDR3 is TGTGCCAGCAGCTATGCCCCGGGTGAGCAGTACTTC. The chain carries TRBV7-2 and TRBJ2-7; D remains unclear. Trimming took 4 bases from V and 7 from J, leaving 11 bases between them. Germline CDR1 reads SGHTA; CDR2 reads FQGNSA. The CDR3 consists of 12 residues.

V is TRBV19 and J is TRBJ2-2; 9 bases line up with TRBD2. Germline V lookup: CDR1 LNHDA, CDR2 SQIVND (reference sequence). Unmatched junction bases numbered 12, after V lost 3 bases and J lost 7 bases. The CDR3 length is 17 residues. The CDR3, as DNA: TGTGCCAGTAGTATCCCACTCGCGGGAGGGCCGAACGGGGAGCTGTTTTTT. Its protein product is CASSIPLAGGPNGELFF. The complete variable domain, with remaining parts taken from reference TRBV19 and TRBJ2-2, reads DGGITQSPKYLFRKEGQNVTLSCEQNLNHDAMYWYRQDPGQGLRLIYYSQIVNDFQKGDIAEGYSVSREKKESFPLTVTSAQKNPTAFYLCASSIPLAGGPNGELFFGEGSRLTVL.

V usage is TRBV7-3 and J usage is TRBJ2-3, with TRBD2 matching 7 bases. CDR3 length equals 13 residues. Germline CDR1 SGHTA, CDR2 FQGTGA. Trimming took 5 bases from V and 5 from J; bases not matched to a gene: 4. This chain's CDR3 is CASSGIAGDTQYF. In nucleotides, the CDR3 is TGTGCCAGCAGCGGAATAGCGGGAGATACGCAGTATTTT.

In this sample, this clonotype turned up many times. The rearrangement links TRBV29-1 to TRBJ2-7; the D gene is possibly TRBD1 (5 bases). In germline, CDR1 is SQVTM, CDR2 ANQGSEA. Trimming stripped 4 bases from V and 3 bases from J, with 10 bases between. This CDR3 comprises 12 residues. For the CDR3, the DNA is TGCAGCGTTGGACAGTCTTTCTACGAGCAGTACTTC. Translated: CSVGQSFYEQYF.

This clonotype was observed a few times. Here the CDR3 reads CASSYSGTSGDTQYF. The DNA for the CDR3 is TGTGCCAGCAGTTACTCCGGGACTAGCGGTGATACGCAGTATTTT. The chain recombines TRBV6-5 with TRBJ2-3; TRBD2 matches 11 bases. With 0 bases clipped from V and 6 bases from J, the junction kept 2 bases outside the gene matches. This CDR3 is 15 amino acids long. Germline loops: CDR1 MNHEY, CDR2 SVGAGI.

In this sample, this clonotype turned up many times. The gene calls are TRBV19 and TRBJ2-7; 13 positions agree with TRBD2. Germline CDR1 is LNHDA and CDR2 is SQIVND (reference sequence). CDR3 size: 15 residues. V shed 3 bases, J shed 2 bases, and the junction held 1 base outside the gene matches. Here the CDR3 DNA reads TGTGCCAGTAGTATGGGACTAGCGGGAACCTACGAGCAGTACTTC. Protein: CASSMGLAGTYEQYF. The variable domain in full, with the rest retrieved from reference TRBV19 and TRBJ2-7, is DGGITQSPKYLFRKEGQNVTLSCEQNLNHDAMYWYRQDPGQGLRLIYYSQIVNDFQKGDIAEGYSVSREKKESFPLTVTSAQKNPTAFYLCASSMGLAGTYEQYFGPGTRLTVT.

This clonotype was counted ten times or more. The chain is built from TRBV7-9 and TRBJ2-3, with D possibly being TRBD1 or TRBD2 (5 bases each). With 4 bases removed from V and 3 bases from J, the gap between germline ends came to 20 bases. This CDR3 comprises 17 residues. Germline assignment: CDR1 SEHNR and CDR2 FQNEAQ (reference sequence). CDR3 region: CASSSPGPPPGTDTQYF. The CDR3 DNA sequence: TGTGCCAGCAGCTCACCGGGACCACCCCCGGGGACAGATACGCAGTATTTT.